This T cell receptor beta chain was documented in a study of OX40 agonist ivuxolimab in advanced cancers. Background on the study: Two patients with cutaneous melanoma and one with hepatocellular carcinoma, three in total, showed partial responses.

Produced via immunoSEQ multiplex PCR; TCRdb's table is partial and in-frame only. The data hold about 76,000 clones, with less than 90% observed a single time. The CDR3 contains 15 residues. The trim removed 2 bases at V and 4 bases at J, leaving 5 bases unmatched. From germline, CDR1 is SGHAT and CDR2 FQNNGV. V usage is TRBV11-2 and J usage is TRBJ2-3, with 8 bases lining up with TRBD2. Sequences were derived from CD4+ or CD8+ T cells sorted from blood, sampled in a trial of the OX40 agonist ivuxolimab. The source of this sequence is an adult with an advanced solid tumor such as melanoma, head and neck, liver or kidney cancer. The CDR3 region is CASSLLTSVPDTQYF. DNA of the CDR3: TGTGCCAGCAGCTTACTGACTAGCGTCCCAGATACGCAGTATTTT.